The 10 T cell receptor beta chains in this list originate from one sample, sequenced in a study of T cells in Graves' hyperthyroidism and ophthalmopathy. Regions amplified from RNA transcripts were the TCR beta CDR3 regions. HTBI primers were used for first-round RT-PCR of the TCR CDR3. MiXCR, run by TCRdb on the multiplex PCR reads, gives a single entry per CDR3 protein. The profile shows around 720,000 distinct CDR3 sequences, under 45% of them singletons. Sample: blood. Receptors were obtained from a woman aged 40 to 50 with Graves' hyperthyroidism.

V gene TRBV5-4 combines with J gene TRBJ1-5, with D possibly TRBD1 on 5 matching bases. The CDR3 extends over 14 amino acids. The V end was cut by 1 base, the J end by 7 bases, with 12 bases between. Germline V gives CDR1 SGHNT, CDR2 YYREEE (reference sequence). The chain's CDR3 is CASSLLVGGQPQHF. CDR3 sequence (DNA): TGTGCCAGCAGCTTGCTAGTTGGGGGGCAGCCCCAGCATTTT.

This clonotype showed up just a few times. The chain employs TRBV7-2 and TRBJ2-1; D possibly matches TRBD1 or TRBD2 (5 bases each). Trimming stripped 4 bases from V and 1 base from J, with 11 bases between. Germline V CDR1 and CDR2: SGHTA, FQGNSA. CDR3 length: 15 amino acids. CDR3 loop: CASSWGGWSYNEQFF. The CDR3 DNA reads as TGTGCCAGCAGCTGGGGCGGGTGGTCCTACAATGAGCAGTTCTTC. Looking up the rest from reference TRBV7-2 and TRBJ2-1 gives the full variable domain: GAGVSQSPSNKVTEKGKDVELRCDPISGHTALYWYRQSLGQGLEFLIYFQGNSAPDKSGLPSDRFSAERTGGSVSTLTIQRTQQEDSAVYLCASSWGGWSYNEQFFGPGTRLTVL.

This clonotype was counted only a few times. This sequence joins TRBV9 and TRBJ1-2, with D possibly TRBD1 on 6 matching bases. The CDR3 has 14 residues. Looked up from germline, CDR1 is SGDLS and CDR2 is YYNGEE. V was cut by 7 bases and J by 0 bases, with 13 bases left in between. CDR3 in amino acids: CASVGGLTNYGYTF. CDR3 nucleotide sequence: TGTGCCAGCGTGGGGGGGCTGACTAACTATGGCTACACCTTC.

The sample holds many counts of this clonotype. The CDR3, as DNA: TGTGCCAGCAGTCCGGGGCTGGGCTACACCTTC. The encoded protein is CASSPGLGYTF. The V and J genes are TRBV2 and TRBJ1-2; weak D call: TRBD1 (5 bases). With 5 bases removed from V and 8 bases from J, the gap between germline ends came to 9 bases. The CDR3 runs 11 residues. CDR1 is SNHLY and CDR2 is FYNNEI in the germline V gene.

This clonotype was picked up many times. This chain connects TRBV12-3 or TRBV12-4 to TRBJ1-5; weak D call: TRBD1 (5 bases). This CDR3 region has 15 residues. The V and J ends lost 5 bases and 3 bases respectively, with 14 bases between them. CDR3 bases: TGTGCCAGCAGTCGCGCCAGGGCCTTCAATCAGCCCCAGCATTTT. Its translation is CASSRARAFNQPQHF.

This clonotype was observed at least ten times. The rearrangement uses TRBV10-3 and TRBJ2-2, with 10 nucleotides matching TRBD1. The V gene end was trimmed by 6 bases and the J gene end by 5 bases; junction bases not matched to a gene: 9. Germline loops: CDR1 ENHRY, CDR2 SYGVKD. The CDR3 loop spans 16 amino acids. CDR3 bases: TGTGCCATCAGCGGCCCTGGGACAGGGGAGACCGGGGAGCTGTTTTTT. It codes for CAISGPGTGETGELFF.

This clonotype turned up a few times. CDR3 DNA: TGTGCCAGCAGCTTGGGGGACAGGGAAGGGGAGGAGCAGTACTTC. Its translation: CASSLGDREGEEQYF. The rearrangement uses TRBV7-8 and TRBJ2-7, with 9 bases lining up with TRBD1. In germline, CDR1 is SGHVS, CDR2 FQNEAQ. The CDR3 is 15 residues long. J gave up 7 bases and V 3 bases, and 10 bases lay outside the gene matches.

The chain couples TRBV6-5 to TRBJ2-7, with D perhaps matching TRBD1 or TRBD2 (5 bases each). The V gene lost 6 bases and the J gene lost 9 bases, with 15 bases spanning the gap. The CDR3 loop spans 12 amino acids. Germline CDR1 MNHEY, CDR2 SVGAGI. In DNA form, the CDR3 reads TGTGCCAGCAGCCCTTCCGGGACCGGGCAGTACTTC. Protein: CASSPSGTGQYF.

The table lists this clonotype with many counts. The V and J genes are TRBV5-1 and TRBJ2-7; D uncertain. This CDR3 spans 11 amino acids. Trimming removed 4 bases at V and 3 bases at J, with 5 bases between. CDR1 SGHRS and CDR2 YFSETQ come from the germline V gene. The CDR3 nucleotides read TGCGCCAGCAGCGGGGACTACGAGCAGTACTTC. Translation: CASSGDYEQYF.

At least ten counts were recorded for this clonotype. The chain links TRBV2 to TRBJ1-5; weak D call: TRBD1 (5 bases). This CDR3 spans 14 amino acids. The germline V and J ends were trimmed by 9 bases and 2 bases, with 14 bases remaining between them. The germline V gene encodes CDR1 SNHLY and CDR2 FYNNEI. CDR3 protein: CASAQDFGNQPQHF. The CDR3 region has the DNA TGTGCCAGTGCACAGGATTTCGGCAATCAGCCCCAGCATTTT.